This record looks at one TCR beta chain sequence and its context. Germline V gene sequence: CDR1 SQVTM, CDR2 ANQGSEA. With V trimmed by 1 base and J by 4 bases, 25 bases remained unmatched. The CDR3 loop spans 22 amino acids. These data originate in a study of CD8 T cells in Susac syndrome. Turning to the study itself: At the time of blood draw, patients with Susac syndrome were therapy-naive, receiving corticosteroids, or receiving intravenous immunoglobulin alone.

Reverse transcription of about 0.45 to 1 ug RNA used random hexamers. Amplification of TCR beta CDR3 used immunoSEQ multiplex PCR across 54 Vbeta and 13 Jbeta. TCRdb re-analysed the immunoSEQ multiplex PCR reads in MiXCR, keeping a single row per CDR3 protein. This table has some 130,000 distinct CDR3 sequences, 95% appearing once. The TCR sequence derives from a human donor with Susac syndrome. The sample comprised CD8+ T cells from PBMCs. V usage is TRBV29-1 and J usage is TRBJ2-7, with 13 bases fitting TRBD2. CDR3 amino acids: CSVEGWVRTGTSGITSNYEQYF. CDR3 bases: TGCAGCGTTGAAGGATGGGTAAGAACCGGGACTAGCGGGATCACATCTAATTACGAGCAGTACTTC.